A single sample gave rise to the 25 T cell receptor beta chains below, sequenced in a study of blood T cell repertoires in COVID-19 (TCRdb year 2020). Receptor amplification or capture employed the immunoSEQ multiplex PCR assay. TCRdb mirrors the immuneACCESS table, restricted to in-frame sequences. Some clones are absent from its copies; in checked studies, under half trace to an unresolved V gene, and the reason for the others is unknown. This sample comprises about 250,000 clones, about nine tenths of them detected only once. The biggest ten clones account for about 6.3% of the sample. The sample was PBMCs or T cells enriched from blood (not recorded which). These receptors all stem from a woman under 40 with acute COVID-19.

V is TRBV7-3 and J is TRBJ2-5, with D possibly being TRBD2 (5 bases). The CDR3 runs to 18 residues. CDR1 is SGHTA and CDR2 is FQGTGA in the germline V gene. The V gene lost 5 bases and the J gene lost 5 bases, with 27 bases spanning the gap. CDR3 bases: TGTGCCAGCAGCCCCACGGCTAGCCCGGGCCCCATCGGGGAGACCCAGTACTTC. As protein: CASSPTASPGPIGETQYF.

This chain uses TRBV4-1 with TRBJ1-1; weak D call: TRBD1 (5 bases). Between the trimmed V and J ends, which lost 4 bases and 4 bases, there was a span of 16 bases. Per germline, CDR1 MGHRA and CDR2 YSYEKL. The CDR3 runs 15 residues. In DNA, the CDR3 is TGCGCCAGCAGCCTTGGGAGTGCGGGACCCACTGAAGCTTTCTTT. This codes for CASSLGSAGPTEAFF.

V gene TRBV11-1 combines with J gene TRBJ1-1; D is possibly TRBD1 (5 bases). Trimming left V 3 bases short and J 4 bases short, with 12 bases between. The V gene's germline CDR1 is SGHAT and CDR2 FQDESV (reference sequence). The CDR3 length is 14 residues. CDR3 sequence (DNA): TGTGCCAGCAGCTTTAGGCAGGGCATCACTGAAGCTTTCTTT. It is translated as CASSFRQGITEAFF.

V and J are TRBV19 and TRBJ1-2, with a weak D call TRBD1 (6 bases). Per the germline V gene, CDR1 is LNHDA and CDR2 is SQIVND (reference sequence). V was shortened by 5 bases and J by 8 bases, with 18 bases between the two germline ends. The CDR3 covers 14 residues. In DNA form, the CDR3 reads TGTGCCAGTAGTTTCGGCAGGGGAGCAGGCGGCTACACCTTC. It yields the protein CASSFGRGAGGYTF.

The chain couples TRBV5-1 to TRBJ2-7; 11 positions match TRBD2. Per the germline V gene, CDR1 is SGHRS and CDR2 is YFSETQ. V gave up 4 bases and J gave up 2 bases; unmatched junction bases: 8. This CDR3 has 16 residues. Written as DNA, the CDR3 is TGCGCCAGCAGCGACAAACTAGCGGGGGTTACCTACGAGCAGTACTTC. It is translated as CASSDKLAGVTYEQYF.

This chain uses TRBV5-1 with TRBJ2-5, with TRBD2 identical over 11 bases. This CDR3 has 15 residues. CDR1 is SGHRS and CDR2 is YFSETQ in the germline V gene. V was pared by 4 bases and J by 5 bases, with 7 bases of the junction left unmatched. The CDR3 nucleotides read TGCGCCAGCAGCGAACCCCTAGCGGGGGGTGAGACCCAGTACTTC. Translating it yields CASSEPLAGGETQYF. Full variable domain (rest looked up from reference TRBV5-1 and TRBJ2-5): KAGVTQTPRYLIKTRGQQVTLSCSPISGHRSVSWYQQTPGQGLQFLFEYFSETQRNKGNFPGRFSGRQFSNSRSEMNVSTLELGDSALYLCASSEPLAGGETQYFGPGTRLLVL.

V and J are TRBV7-9 and TRBJ2-3, with TRBD1 as a possible D gene (6 bases). The ends were cut back, 4 bases at V and 0 bases at J, with 11 bases in the middle. The germline V gene encodes CDR1 SEHNR and CDR2 FQNEAQ (reference sequence). This CDR3 comprises 15 residues. Here the CDR3 DNA reads TGTGCCAGCAGCTCCGTACAGGGAAGCACAGATACGCAGTATTTT. Translating it yields CASSSVQGSTDTQYF.

The chain joins TRBV7-9 to TRBJ2-3; 9 bases fit TRBD1. Germline V gene data show CDR1 as SEHNR and CDR2 as FQNEAQ (reference sequence). Trimming took 6 bases from V and 0 from J; bases not matched to a gene: 7. The CDR3 runs to 16 residues. The CDR3 is CASRHTGGVSTDTQYF. In DNA form, the CDR3 reads TGTGCCAGCAGGCACACAGGGGGCGTTAGCACAGATACGCAGTATTTT.

This clone showed up just once. V gene TRBV28 combines with J gene TRBJ1-5, with D possibly being TRBD1 (5 bases). This CDR3 spans 14 amino acids. Germline lookup yields CDR1 MDHEN and CDR2 SYDVKM. V dropped 6 bases and J dropped 0 bases, with 9 bases sitting between them. The CDR3 reads CASRSGYSNQPQHF. The CDR3 DNA is TGTGCCAGCAGGTCAGGGTATAGCAATCAGCCCCAGCATTTT.

This clone has more than one count but fewer than ten. V gene TRBV7-8 combines with J gene TRBJ1-6; TRBD1 matches at 12 bases. CDR3 length equals 16 residues. V trimming: 5 bases; J trimming: 6 bases; junction bases outside the gene matches: 5. Germline assignment: CDR1 SGHVS and CDR2 FQNEAQ. The CDR3 nucleotides read TGTGCCAGCAGCCCGGGACAGGGGGCCTCTAATTCACCCCTCCACTTT. Protein: CASSPGQGASNSPLHF.

As regards this clone: An end of the junction does not agree with germline; a read error may underlie this. This chain links TRBV7-7 with TRBJ2-5, with D possibly TRBD2 on 6 matching bases. Germline CDR1 reads SSHAT; CDR2 reads FNYEAQ (reference sequence). The CDR3 is 15 amino acids. CDR3: CASSSSGTYQETQYF. The CDR3 bases are TGTGCTAGCAGCTCCTCCGGGACTTACCAAGAGACCCAGTACTTC.

Turning to this clone: The junction shows a germline mismatch at one end, possibly a read error. CDR3 nucleotides: TGTGCCAGTAGTATAGACGGACAGGGTAGCTATCAGCCCCAGCATTTT. As protein: CASSIDGQGSYQPQHF. The V call is TRBV19, the J call TRBJ1-5; 8 bases line up with TRBD1. From germline, CDR1 is LNHDA and CDR2 SQIVND (reference sequence). The CDR3 consists of 16 residues.

The rearrangement joins TRBV30 to TRBJ1-6; TRBD1 is a possible D gene (5 bases). Germline CDR1 and CDR2: GTSNPN and SVGIG (reference sequence). Trimming cost V 2 bases and J 6 bases, with 14 bases left between them. The CDR3 has 15 amino acids. In DNA, the CDR3 is TGTGCCTGGAGTACGGGGGGTTTGGCTAATTCACCCCTCCACTTT. The encoded protein is CAWSTGGLANSPLHF.

This clone was counted once. This chain uses TRBV7-9 with TRBJ1-1, with D possibly TRBD1 on 6 matching bases. This CDR3 comprises 15 residues. V dropped 0 bases and J dropped 6 bases, with 14 bases sitting between them. CDR1 is SEHNR, CDR2 FQNEAQ, per germline (reference sequence). The DNA for the CDR3 is TGTGCCAGCAGCTTAGCTGGCGGCAGGGGCGCTGAAGCTTTCTTT. Translated: CASSLAGGRGAEAFF.

This clone occurred once. The chain carries TRBV3-1 (or the pseudogene TRBV3-2) and TRBJ1-1; no clear D gene. V lost 0 bases and J 4 bases, leaving 12 bases between the germline ends. The CDR3 contains 15 residues. Germline V CDR1 and CDR2: LGHDT, YNNKEL (reference sequence). This chain's CDR3 is CASSQDGPPRTEAFF. The CDR3 DNA reads as TGTGCCAGCAGCCAAGATGGCCCCCCCCGCACTGAAGCTTTCTTT.

The V call is TRBV9, the J call TRBJ2-1; 11 bases are shared with TRBD2. Germline CDR1 is SGDLS and CDR2 is YYNGEE. The CDR3 extends over 15 amino acids. V lost 5 bases to trimming and J lost 9 bases; unmatched junction nucleotides: 10. CDR3 residues: CASSASGSGRGEQFF. As DNA, the CDR3 is TGTGCCAGCAGTGCCTCTGGTAGCGGGAGGGGTGAGCAGTTCTTC.

The chain uses TRBV19 and TRBJ1-5; D is undetermined. The V and J ends lost 3 bases and 6 bases respectively, with 12 bases between them. This CDR3 has 14 residues. Per the germline V gene, CDR1 is LNHDA and CDR2 is SQIVND (reference sequence). The CDR3, as DNA: TGTGCCAGTAGTATCGACTACATCGCTCAGCCCCAGCATTTT. Protein: CASSIDYIAQPQHF.

The table lists this clone with a few counts. This sequence joins TRBV7-8 and TRBJ2-7; 10 bases agree with TRBD1. The CDR3 has 15 amino acids. The germline gives CDR1 SGHVS, CDR2 FQNEAQ. Trimming took 6 bases from V and 3 from J; bases not matched to a gene: 8. CDR3 nucleotides: TGTGCCAGCAGTACTCGGGGGGACAGGGGCTACGAGCAGTACTTC. It codes for CASSTRGDRGYEQYF. Full variable domain (remainder filled in from reference TRBV7-8 and TRBJ2-7): GAGVSQSPRYKVAKRGQDVALRCDPISGHVSLFWYQQALGQGPEFLTYFQNEAQLDKSGLPSDRFFAERPEGSVSTLKIQRTQQEDSAVYLCASSTRGDRGYEQYFGPGTRLTVT.

The chain carries TRBV15 and TRBJ2-7; no clear D. Trimming pared 5 bases from V and 0 bases from J, leaving 17 bases between. The CDR3 is 16 residues long. The germline V gene encodes CDR1 LNHNV and CDR2 YYDKDF (reference sequence). The CDR3 spells CATSPPAGESSYEQYF. In DNA, the CDR3 is TGTGCCACCAGCCCCCCCGCAGGCGAGAGCTCCTACGAGCAGTACTTC.

This chain uses TRBV5-4 with TRBJ2-1, with 7 bases matching TRBD2. The CDR3 is made up of 15 amino acids. Germline V gene lookup returns CDR1 SGHNT and CDR2 YYREEE (reference sequence). Unmatched junction bases numbered 12, after V lost 4 bases and J lost 8 bases. In nucleotides, the CDR3 is TGTGCCAGCAGCCTCTTCCTAATAGCGGGCGATGAGCAGTTCTTC. This translates into CASSLFLIAGDEQFF.

The chain links TRBV25-1 to TRBJ2-1, with 7 bases identical to TRBD1. This CDR3 region has 14 residues. Germline V gene sequence: CDR1 MGHDK, CDR2 SYGVNS. Unmatched junction bases numbered 8, after V lost 4 bases and J lost 8 bases. The CDR3 nucleotides are TGTGCCAGCAGTGCGACTGAAGGGGGCGATGAGCAGTTCTTC. Its protein product is CASSATEGGDEQFF.

The rearrangement links TRBV5-6 to TRBJ2-5; tentatively, D is TRBD2 (6 bases). This CDR3 region has 15 residues. Germline CDR1 SGHDT, CDR2 YYEEEE. V shed 4 bases and J shed 2 bases, with 15 bases lying between them. The CDR3 loop reads CASSIDGLFQETQYF. DNA of the CDR3: TGTGCCAGCAGCATAGACGGACTATTTCAAGAGACCCAGTACTTC.

The rearrangement links TRBV6-5 to TRBJ2-7; D may be TRBD2 (6 bases). V shed 6 bases and J shed 0 bases, with 12 bases lying between them. CDR1 is MNHEY, CDR2 SVGAGI, per germline. The CDR3 extends over 14 amino acids. For the CDR3, the DNA is TGTGCCAGCAGCGCTAGCGCCGACTCCTACGAGCAGTACTTC. The encoded protein is CASSASADSYEQYF.

This chain connects TRBV18 to TRBJ1-1, with D tentatively TRBD1 (5 bases). CDR1 is KGHSH and CDR2 is LQKENI in the germline V gene. The V gene lost 5 bases and the J gene lost 1 base, with 11 bases spanning the gap. CDR3 length: 14 amino acids. The CDR3: CASSNDRGNTEAFF. DNA of the CDR3: TGTGCCAGCTCAAATGACAGAGGGAACACTGAAGCTTTCTTT.

This clone was counted a single time. V usage is TRBV30 and J usage is TRBJ1-1; TRBD1 matches 9 bases. Germline values: CDR1 GTSNPN, CDR2 SVGIG (reference sequence). The CDR3 length is 13 residues. The V and J ends lost 1 base and 10 bases, in that order; junction bases with no gene match: 7. The CDR3 here is CAWSEGTGFPAFF. The CDR3 bases are TGTGCCTGGAGTGAAGGGACAGGGTTTCCAGCTTTCTTT.